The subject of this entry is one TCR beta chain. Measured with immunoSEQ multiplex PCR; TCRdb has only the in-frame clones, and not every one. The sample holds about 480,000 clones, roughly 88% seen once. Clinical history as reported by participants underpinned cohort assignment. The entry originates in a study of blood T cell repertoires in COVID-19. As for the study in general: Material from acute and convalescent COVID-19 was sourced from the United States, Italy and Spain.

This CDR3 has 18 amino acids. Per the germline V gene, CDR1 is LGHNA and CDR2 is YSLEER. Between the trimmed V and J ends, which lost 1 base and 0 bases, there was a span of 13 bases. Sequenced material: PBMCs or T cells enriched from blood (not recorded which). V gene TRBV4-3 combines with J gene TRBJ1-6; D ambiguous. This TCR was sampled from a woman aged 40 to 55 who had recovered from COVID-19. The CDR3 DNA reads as TGCGCCAGCAGCCAAGGCGGCTCGGGTCTCTCCTATAATTCACCCCTCCACTTT. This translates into CASSQGGSGLSYNSPLHF.